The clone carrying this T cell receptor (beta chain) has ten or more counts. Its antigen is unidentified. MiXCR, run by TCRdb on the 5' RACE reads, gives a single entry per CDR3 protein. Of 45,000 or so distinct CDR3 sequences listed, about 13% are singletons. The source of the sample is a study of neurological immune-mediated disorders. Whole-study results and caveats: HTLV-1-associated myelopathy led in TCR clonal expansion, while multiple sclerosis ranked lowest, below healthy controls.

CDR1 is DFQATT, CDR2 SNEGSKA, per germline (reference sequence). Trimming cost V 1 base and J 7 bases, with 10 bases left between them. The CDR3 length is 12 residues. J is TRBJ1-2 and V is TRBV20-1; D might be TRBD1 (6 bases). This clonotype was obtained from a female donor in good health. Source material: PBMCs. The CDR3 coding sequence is TGCAGTGCTAGAGTCAGGGGAAGTGGCTACACCTTC. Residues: CSARVRGSGYTF.